The 22 T cell receptor beta chains listed next were all sequenced from one sample in a study of blood T cell repertoires in COVID-19. TCRdb keeps only in-frame clones here, not all; method: immunoSEQ multiplex PCR. The table has roughly 250,000 clones, 82% seen once. Sequenced sample: peripheral blood. These receptors were taken from a woman of 80 years or more with active or convalescent COVID-19.

V is TRBV2 and J is TRBJ1-6, with 8 bases aligning to TRBD1. The CDR3 spans 14 residues. The germline V gene encodes CDR1 SNHLY and CDR2 FYNNEI. With V trimmed by 3 bases and J by 10 bases, 5 bases remained unmatched. The CDR3 here is CASSERTGTSPLHF. The CDR3 DNA follows: TGTGCCAGCAGTGAGAGGACAGGGACATCACCCCTCCACTTT. The whole variable domain, remainder taken from reference TRBV2 and TRBJ1-6, is EPEVTQTPSHQVTQMGQEVILRCVPISNHLYFYWYRQILGQKVEFLVSFYNNEISEKSEIFDDQFSVERPDGSNFTLKIRSTKLEDSAMYFCASSERTGTSPLHFGNGTRLTVT.

The rearrangement uses TRBV2 and TRBJ1-1; D is unclear. Germline lookup yields CDR1 SNHLY and CDR2 FYNNEI. V was pared by 8 bases and J by 1 base, with 11 bases between. The CDR3 is 13 amino acids. CDR3 region: CASRMEANTEAFF. CDR3 DNA sequence: TGTGCCAGCCGCATGGAGGCGAACACTGAAGCTTTCTTT.

This chain connects TRBV18 to TRBJ1-1; D is unclear. In germline, CDR1 is KGHSH, CDR2 LQKENI. V dropped 3 bases and J dropped 3 bases, with 11 bases sitting between them. The CDR3 contains 14 residues. Written as DNA, the CDR3 is TGTGCCAGCTCACCTCTTCAGGCCGACACTGAAGCTTTCTTT. It codes for CASSPLQADTEAFF.

The rearrangement joins TRBV11-2 to TRBJ1-4; 7 bases align to TRBD1. The CDR3 is made up of 15 amino acids. Germline loops: CDR1 SGHAT, CDR2 FQNNGV. The V segment lost 5 bases and the J segment 5 bases; nucleotides outside the gene matches: 8. The CDR3 region is CASSTRGQRNEKLFF. As DNA, the CDR3 is TGTGCCAGCAGCACCCGGGGACAGCGCAATGAAAAACTGTTTTTT. Combining the CDR3 with reference TRBV11-2 and TRBJ1-4 gives the whole variable domain EAGVAQSPRYKIIEKRQSVAFWCNPISGHATLYWYQQILGQGPKLLIQFQNNGVVDDSQLPKDRFSAERLKGVDSTLKIQPAKLEDSAVYLCASSTRGQRNEKLFFGSGTQLSVL.

The rearrangement uses TRBV5-1 and TRBJ1-2; D not certain. This CDR3 has 14 residues. Germline V gene data show CDR1 as SGHRS and CDR2 as YFSETQ. With 0 bases removed from V and 4 bases from J, the gap between germline ends came to 10 bases. CDR3 amino acids: CASSLETTSYGYTF. The CDR3 region has the DNA TGCGCCAGCAGCTTGGAGACAACCAGCTATGGCTACACCTTC.

J is TRBJ1-2 and V is TRBV3-1 (or the pseudogene TRBV3-2), with TRBD1 as a possible D gene (6 bases). This CDR3 has 14 residues. Germline V gives CDR1 LGHDT, CDR2 YNNKEL (reference sequence). The V end was cut by 5 bases, the J end by 8 bases, with 18 bases between. DNA of the CDR3: TGTGCCAGCAGCGCACGGGGAGGGGGGTACGGCTACACCTTC. It yields the protein CASSARGGGYGYTF.

This clone appeared a single time. The chain carries TRBV19 and TRBJ2-3, with 13 bases fitting TRBD2. Germline lookup yields CDR1 LNHDA and CDR2 SQIVND (reference sequence). The CDR3 contains 19 residues. Unmatched junction bases numbered 9, after V lost 1 base and J lost 2 bases. CDR3 sequence: CASSIVITSGRAYTDTQYF. The DNA for the CDR3 is TGTGCCAGTAGTATAGTTATAACTAGCGGGAGGGCCTACACAGATACGCAGTATTTT.

The chain links TRBV6-5 to TRBJ1-1; D is perhaps TRBD1 (6 bases). This CDR3 spans 13 amino acids. V was trimmed by 6 bases and J by 1 base, leaving 9 bases between them. The V gene's germline CDR1 is MNHEY and CDR2 SVGAGI. CDR3 sequence reads: CASSVQGNTEAFF. The CDR3 region has the DNA TGTGCCAGCAGCGTACAGGGGAACACTGAAGCTTTCTTT.

The V call is TRBV10-1, the J call TRBJ2-1; the D is unclear. V dropped 8 bases and J dropped 0 bases, with 17 bases sitting between them. CDR3 length: 16 residues. CDR1 and CDR2 from the germline V gene are WNHNN and SYGVQD (reference sequence). The CDR3 protein is CASATPTNISYNEQFF. The CDR3 region has the DNA TGCGCCAGCGCAACACCAACTAACATCTCCTACAATGAGCAGTTCTTC.

The V and J genes are TRBV9 and TRBJ1-4; possibly TRBD1 for D (6 bases). Germline V gene sequence: CDR1 SGDLS, CDR2 YYNGEE. Trimming stripped 2 bases from V and 7 bases from J, with 15 bases between. This CDR3 region has 15 residues. The CDR3 reads CASSVRTGRGEKLFF. As DNA, the CDR3 is TGTGCCAGCAGCGTCAGAACAGGGAGGGGTGAAAAACTGTTTTTT.

This sequence joins TRBV5-1 and TRBJ1-3, with 9 bases identical to TRBD1. There are 18 residues in the CDR3. The germline CDR1 and CDR2 sequences are SGHRS and YFSETQ. V was clipped by 5 bases and J by 0 bases; unmatched bases: 12. This CDR3 is CASRPLGTGSASGNTIYF. CDR3 DNA: TGCGCCAGCAGGCCCCTCGGGACAGGGTCCGCCTCTGGAAACACCATATATTTT.

This clone appeared a single time. V usage is TRBV10-2 and J usage is TRBJ1-5, with D unresolved. CDR3 length: 13 amino acids. The V gene's germline CDR1 is WSHSY and CDR2 SAAADI. Deletions cut 9 bases from V and 0 bases from J, with 9 bases between. CDR3 sequence (DNA): TGCGCCAGTGCAGGTAATAGCAATCAGCCCCAGCATTTT. Translating it yields CASAGNSNQPQHF.

This chain links TRBV4-2 with TRBJ1-1; possibly TRBD1 for D (5 bases). In germline, CDR1 is LGHNA, CDR2 YNFKEQ. The CDR3 has 13 residues. V shed 0 bases and J shed 11 bases, with 13 bases lying between them. CDR3 DNA sequence: TGTGCCAGCAGCCAAGAACGAGAAGGGGCGGCTTTCTTT. Translation: CASSQEREGAAFF.

The chain links TRBV6-4 to TRBJ1-4; D uncertain. Germline V lookup: CDR1 MRHNA, CDR2 SNTAGT. The CDR3 is made up of 13 amino acids. V lost 1 base and J 11 bases, leaving 11 bases between the germline ends. The DNA for the CDR3 is TGTGCCAGCAGTGACTTTCGAGGAGGGAAACTGTTTTTT. Its translation is CASSDFRGGKLFF.

The rearrangement joins TRBV28 to TRBJ1-4; possible D gene TRBD1, 5 bases. The ends were cut back, 6 bases at V and 3 bases at J, with 14 bases in the middle. The CDR3 extends over 15 amino acids. The germline gives CDR1 MDHEN, CDR2 SYDVKM. Written as DNA, the CDR3 is TGTGCCAGCAGGTTGGAGGGGCTGCCTAATGAAAAACTGTTTTTT. This translates into CASRLEGLPNEKLFF. Full variable domain (remainder filled in from reference TRBV28 and TRBJ1-4): DVKVTQSSRYLVKRTGEKVFLECVQDMDHENMFWYRQDPGLGLRLIYFSYDVKMKEKGDIPEGYSVSREKKERFSLILESASTNQTSMYLCASRLEGLPNEKLFFGSGTQLSVL.

The V and J genes are TRBV5-4 and TRBJ2-7; D is perhaps TRBD1 (5 bases). CDR3 length: 16 residues. From germline, CDR1 is SGHNT and CDR2 YYREEE (reference sequence). V was pared by 4 bases and J by 1 base, with 18 bases between. In DNA form, the CDR3 reads TGTGCCAGCAGCGGGGCGCAGGGTGACCGGTCCTACGAGCAGTACTTC. Protein product: CASSGAQGDRSYEQYF.

This chain links TRBV12-3 or TRBV12-4 with TRBJ2-7; weak D call: TRBD1 (6 bases). This CDR3 comprises 12 residues. The V gene lost 8 bases and the J gene lost 4 bases, with 12 bases spanning the gap. The CDR3 reads CASRKGGYEQYF. In DNA, the CDR3 is TGTGCCAGCCGGAAAGGGGGATACGAGCAGTACTTC.

The J gene is TRBJ1-2, the V gene TRBV28; possible D gene TRBD1, 6 bases. The ends were cut back, 5 bases at V and 0 bases at J, with 13 bases in the middle. The germline V gene has CDR1 MDHEN and CDR2 SYDVKM. CDR3 length: 15 residues. The CDR3 loop reads CASSPGQMANYGYTF. The CDR3 DNA reads as TGTGCCAGCAGTCCTGGACAGATGGCTAACTATGGCTACACCTTC.

The chain is built from TRBV20-1 and TRBJ2-7, with no clear D. Trimming removed 5 bases from V and 5 bases from J, with 10 bases in between. Germline V lookup: CDR1 DFQATT, CDR2 SNEGSKA (reference sequence). This CDR3 is built from 11 residues. DNA for the CDR3: TGCAGTGCTCCCGACATCAACGAGCAGTACTTC. Translating gives CSAPDINEQYF.

The rearrangement joins TRBV5-5 to TRBJ2-7; D is possibly TRBD1 (6 bases). Trimming cost V 1 base and J 2 bases, with 13 bases left between them. The CDR3 spans 15 residues. The germline V gene has CDR1 SGHKS and CDR2 YYEKEE (reference sequence). The CDR3 reads CASSLSTGSTYEQYF. In nucleotides, the CDR3 is TGTGCCAGCAGCTTGTCCACAGGGAGCACCTACGAGCAGTACTTC.

The chain has TRBV5-1 and TRBJ1-1; 8 bases are shared with TRBD1. Germline V gene sequence: CDR1 SGHRS, CDR2 YFSETQ. The CDR3 covers 14 residues. The junction had 4 bases not matched to a gene; V was cut back by 4 bases and J by 2 bases. The CDR3 nucleotides read TGCGCCAGCAGCCCGGACAGGGCCAACACTGAAGCTTTCTTT. This encodes CASSPDRANTEAFF.

The chain joins TRBV5-1 to TRBJ2-5; 7 nucleotides agree with TRBD2. The germline V gene encodes CDR1 SGHRS and CDR2 YFSETQ. V shed 0 bases and J 1 base; nucleotides not matched to a gene: 6. The CDR3 is 16 amino acids. The CDR3 nucleotides are TGCGCCAGCAGCTTGGCCGGGCAGCGGGGCCAAGAGACCCAGTACTTC. Amino acid sequence: CASSLAGQRGQETQYF.